The present TCR beta chain was sequenced within a study of CD8+ T cells in alopecia areata. About the research overall: Tofacitinib was taken orally by treated patients, and the dose was 5 to 10 mg twice daily. The study, taken as a whole, reports: Against the mouse data, patients shared TCRs less clearly, possibly for HLA reasons. Sequencing of scalp tissue also captures the resident alphabeta T cells of normal skin.

Extracted RNA was reverse transcribed into cDNA, the sequencing template. This table comes from immunoSEQ multiplex PCR, and its TCRdb copy is limited to in-frame clones, with some not included. Of some 150,000 clones detected, around 50% appear once; the ten largest clones hold around 19%. Germline V CDR1 and CDR2: WSHSY, SAAADI. CDR3 length equals 13 residues. Deletions cut 3 bases from V and 5 bases from J, with 10 bases between. About this clone itself: Antigen unknown.

Sequencing was performed on CD8+ T cells sorted from blood, taken at week 0. The receptor was derived from a human donor with alopecia areata. The chain has TRBV10-2 and TRBJ2-5, with D unclear. The CDR3 nucleotides read TGCGCCAGCAGTGATAGCCTTGGTGAGACCCAGTACTTC. As protein: CASSDSLGETQYF.